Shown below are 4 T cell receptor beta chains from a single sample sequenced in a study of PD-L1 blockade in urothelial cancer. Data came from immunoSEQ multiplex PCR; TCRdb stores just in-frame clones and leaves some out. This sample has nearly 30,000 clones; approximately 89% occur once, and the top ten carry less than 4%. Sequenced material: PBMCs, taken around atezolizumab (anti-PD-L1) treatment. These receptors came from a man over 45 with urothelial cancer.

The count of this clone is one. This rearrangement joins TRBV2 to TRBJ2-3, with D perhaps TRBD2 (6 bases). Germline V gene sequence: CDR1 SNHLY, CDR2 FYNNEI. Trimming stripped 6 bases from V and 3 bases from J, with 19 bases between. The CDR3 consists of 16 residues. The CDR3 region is CASRGLGLQGTDTQYF. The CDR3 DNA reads TGTGCCAGCAGGGGCCTGGGACTGCAGGGTACAGATACGCAGTATTTT. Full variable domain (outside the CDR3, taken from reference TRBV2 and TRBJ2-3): EPEVTQTPSHQVTQMGQEVILRCVPISNHLYFYWYRQILGQKVEFLVSFYNNEISEKSEIFDDQFSVERPDGSNFTLKIRSTKLEDSAMYFCASRGLGLQGTDTQYFGPGTRLTVL.

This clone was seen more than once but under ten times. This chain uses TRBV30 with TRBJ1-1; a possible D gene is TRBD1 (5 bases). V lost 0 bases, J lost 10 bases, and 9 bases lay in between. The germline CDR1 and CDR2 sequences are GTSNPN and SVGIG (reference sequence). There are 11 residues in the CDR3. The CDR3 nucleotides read TGTGCCTGGAGTGTAAGTAGGGGAGCTTTCTTT. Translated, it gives CAWSVSRGAFF.

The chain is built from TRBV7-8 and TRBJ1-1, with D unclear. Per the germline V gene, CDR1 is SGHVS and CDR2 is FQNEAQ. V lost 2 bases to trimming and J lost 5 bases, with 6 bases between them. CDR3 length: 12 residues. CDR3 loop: CASSLRGTEAFF. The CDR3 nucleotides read TGTGCCAGCAGCTTAAGAGGGACTGAAGCTTTCTTT.

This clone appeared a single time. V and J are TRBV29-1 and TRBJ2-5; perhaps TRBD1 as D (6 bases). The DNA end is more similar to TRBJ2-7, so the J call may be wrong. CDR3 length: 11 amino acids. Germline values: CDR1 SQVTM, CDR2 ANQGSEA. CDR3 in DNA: TGCAGCGTTGGGGACAAGTACGAGCAGTACTTC. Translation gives CSVGDKYEQYF.